This entry describes one T cell receptor (beta chain). The record originates from a study of blood T cell repertoires in COVID-19. Study-level information: Acute and convalescent COVID-19 samples came from the United States, Italy and Spain.

As handled by the study authors: Nucleated cell number was recorded as an estimate derived from reference gene primer amplification. Sequencing used immunoSEQ multiplex PCR; TCRdb keeps in-frame clones, though not all of them. D and trimming were read from the DNA, whereas the V and J calls and clone size are those reported in that table. Among over 100,000 clones, around four fifths were seen once, and the ten largest hold about 18%. Germline-derived CDR1 and CDR2 are SNHLY and FYNNEI. This CDR3 contains 18 residues. V trimming: 2 bases; J trimming: 1 base; junction bases outside the gene matches: 10.

The source material was peripheral blood. V gene TRBV2 combines with J gene TRBJ1-2; the match to TRBD1 covers 10 bases. The origin of this receptor is a woman aged 60-75 years with acute or convalescent COVID-19. This chain's CDR3 is CASSEFLTGGRLNYGYTF. The DNA for the CDR3 is TGTGCCAGCAGTGAATTTCTGACAGGGGGCAGGCTTAACTATGGCTACACCTTC.